These 27 T cell receptor beta chains originate from one sample sequenced in a study of technical replicates of blood from a handful of donors. The repertoire was sequenced with immunoSEQ multiplex PCR; TCRdb's copy has only in-frame clones and lacks some. The sample comprises about 75,000 clones, around 92% of which are singletons, and 0.35% to 0.45% rests with the top ten. Source material: T cells isolated from PBMCs. The source is a human donor in good health.

This chain joins TRBV28 and TRBJ1-4; no definite D call. The CDR3 sequence is 13 residues long. The V end lost 7 bases, the J end lost 0 bases, and 6 bases lay between the germline ends. The germline V gene encodes CDR1 MDHEN and CDR2 SYDVKM. This CDR3 reads CASTGPTNEKLFF. DNA of the CDR3: TGTGCCAGCACAGGCCCAACTAATGAAAAACTGTTTTTT.

The CDR3 region has the DNA TGTGCCAGCAGTGGACAGGGAAGAGATACGCAGTATTTT. This gives the protein CASSGQGRDTQYF. The rearrangement links TRBV2 to TRBJ2-3, with 7 bases that match TRBD1. CDR3 length: 13 amino acids. The V gene end was trimmed by 4 bases and the J gene end by 5 bases; junction bases not matched to a gene: 3. Germline V CDR1 and CDR2: SNHLY, FYNNEI.

As DNA, the CDR3 is TGTGCCAGCAGTGAGGGGGCGCATGAAAAACTGTTTTTT. Translation: CASSEGAHEKLFF. The chain combines TRBV6-1 with TRBJ1-4, with a possible D match to TRBD1 (6 bases). The CDR3 loop spans 13 amino acids. Trimming took off 3 bases at V and 6 bases at J, with 8 bases between the two ends. CDR1 is MNHNS, CDR2 SASEGT, per germline.

This chain links TRBV7-8 with TRBJ2-7, with 8 positions matching TRBD2. Per germline, CDR1 SGHVS and CDR2 FQNEAQ. CDR3 size: 14 residues. Trimming removed 2 bases from V and 6 bases from J; junction bases left unmatched: 6. Written as DNA, the CDR3 is TGTGCCAGCAGCTTAACAGCGGGAGTAACCGAGCAGTACTTC. Translated: CASSLTAGVTEQYF. Full variable domain (remainder filled in from reference TRBV7-8 and TRBJ2-7): GAGVSQSPRYKVAKRGQDVALRCDPISGHVSLFWYQQALGQGPEFLTYFQNEAQLDKSGLPSDRFFAERPEGSVSTLKIQRTQQEDSAVYLCASSLTAGVTEQYFGPGTRLTVT.

J is TRBJ2-5 and V is TRBV14; tentatively, D is TRBD1 (6 bases). V dropped 1 base and J dropped 0 bases, with 18 bases sitting between them. The germline V gene encodes CDR1 SGHDN and CDR2 FVKESK. The CDR3 extends over 18 amino acids. Written as DNA, the CDR3 is TGTGCCAGCAGCCAAGTGTTGTGGGCGCAGGGGTACCAAGAGACCCAGTACTTC. Its translation: CASSQVLWAQGYQETQYF. The full variable domain, completed using reference TRBV14 and TRBJ2-5, is EAGVTQFPSHSVIEKGQTVTLRCDPISGHDNLYWYRRVMGKEIKFLLHFVKESKQDESGMPNNRFLAERTGGTYSTLKVQPAELEDSGVYFCASSQVLWAQGYQETQYFGPGTRLLVL.

This clone appeared a single time. The chain employs TRBV5-4 and TRBJ2-1, with D hard to call. CDR1 SGHNT and CDR2 YYREEE come from the germline V gene (reference sequence). Trimming pared 4 bases from V and 4 bases from J, leaving 12 bases between. CDR3 length equals 14 residues. Written as DNA, the CDR3 is TGTGCCAGCAGCCGGCCAGGTCCGTACAATGAGCAGTTCTTC. Its translation is CASSRPGPYNEQFF. The full variable domain, with the rest looked up from reference TRBV5-4 and TRBJ2-1, is ETGVTQSPTHLIKTRGQQVTLRCSSQSGHNTVSWYQQALGQGPQFIFQYYREEENGRGNFPPRFSGLQFPNYSSELNVNALELDDSALYLCASSRPGPYNEQFFGPGTRLTVL.

This sequence joins TRBV7-9 and TRBJ2-7; TRBD1 matches at 9 bases. The V gene's germline CDR1 is SEHNR and CDR2 FQNEAQ (reference sequence). The CDR3 runs 15 residues. V lost 10 bases, J lost 2 bases, and 12 bases stayed unmatched. The CDR3 here is CAITSGTGSAYEQYF. The CDR3 coding sequence is TGTGCCATAACTTCCGGGACAGGGTCTGCCTACGAGCAGTACTTC.

The chain links TRBV7-2 to TRBJ2-2; a weak D match, TRBD2 (5 bases). CDR1 is SGHTA and CDR2 is FQGNSA in the germline V gene. The CDR3 runs 18 residues. The V gene lost 0 bases and the J gene lost 5 bases, with 19 bases spanning the gap. CDR3 amino acids: CASSLALRGSRATGELFF. Here the CDR3 DNA reads TGTGCCAGCAGCTTAGCGCTTCGGGGTAGTCGAGCGACCGGGGAGCTGTTTTTT.

V gene TRBV27 combines with J gene TRBJ2-7; D is ambiguous. The CDR3 totals 14 residues. Germline V lookup: CDR1 MNHEY, CDR2 SMNVEV (reference sequence). V was clipped by 5 bases and J by 5 bases, with 16 bases between them. The CDR3 reads CASSHQVLDNEQYF. The CDR3 DNA is TGTGCCAGCAGTCATCAGGTTCTGGATAACGAGCAGTACTTC.

The gene calls are TRBV6-5 and TRBJ2-3, with D unclear. Deletions cut 10 bases from V and 6 bases from J, with 11 bases between. The germline V gene has CDR1 MNHEY and CDR2 SVGAGI. The CDR3 is 11 residues long. The CDR3 DNA reads as TGTGCCACAAGAACCGGGGATACGCAGTATTTT. Translated: CATRTGDTQYF.

This clone has a single count. The V and J genes are TRBV10-3 and TRBJ1-1; 9 bases fit TRBD1. CDR3 size: 16 residues. V shed 4 bases, J shed 1 base, and the junction held 7 bases outside the gene matches. The V gene's germline CDR1 is ENHRY and CDR2 SYGVKD. The CDR3 loop is CAISGNQDRGNTEAFF. Here the CDR3 DNA reads TGTGCCATCAGTGGGAATCAGGACAGGGGGAACACTGAAGCTTTCTTT.

There are a few counts of this clone. The V call is TRBV20-1, the J call TRBJ1-4; D is unresolved. Trimming shortened V by 5 bases and J by 7 bases, and 5 bases separated the two germline ends. Germline CDR1 reads DFQATT; CDR2 reads SNEGSKA (reference sequence). The CDR3 totals 10 residues. This CDR3 is CSASGEKLFF. DNA for the CDR3: TGCAGTGCTTCGGGTGAAAAACTGTTTTTT.

This chain uses TRBV28 with TRBJ2-7, with D unclear. Trimming cost V 4 bases and J 0 bases, with 4 bases left between them. The CDR3 totals 12 residues. Per germline, CDR1 MDHEN and CDR2 SYDVKM. The CDR3 DNA follows: TGTGCCAGCAGTTCCGGCTCCTACGAGCAGTACTTC. Its protein product is CASSSGSYEQYF.

This chain links TRBV28 with TRBJ1-4; 7 bases map to TRBD1. This CDR3 comprises 15 residues. V gave up 7 bases and J gave up 0 bases; unmatched junction bases: 5. Germline CDR1 is MDHEN and CDR2 is SYDVKM. CDR3 protein: CASTRDSPTNEKLFF. CDR3 nucleotide sequence: TGTGCCAGCACCCGGGACAGCCCAACTAATGAAAAACTGTTTTTT. The whole variable domain, remainder taken from reference TRBV28 and TRBJ1-4, is DVKVTQSSRYLVKRTGEKVFLECVQDMDHENMFWYRQDPGLGLRLIYFSYDVKMKEKGDIPEGYSVSREKKERFSLILESASTNQTSMYLCASTRDSPTNEKLFFGSGTQLSVL.

The rearrangement links TRBV6-5 to TRBJ1-2; TRBD1 agrees at 7 bases. CDR3 length: 14 amino acids. Germline lookup yields CDR1 MNHEY and CDR2 SVGAGI. With 2 bases clipped from V and 4 bases from J, the junction kept 4 bases outside the gene matches. This CDR3 is CASSYAEGAYGYTF. The CDR3 region has the DNA TGTGCCAGCAGTTACGCGGAGGGGGCCTATGGCTACACCTTC.

This clone occurred a few times. The chain employs TRBV9 and TRBJ1-1; 8 nucleotides match TRBD1. The CDR3 covers 15 residues. V lost 2 bases to trimming and J lost 1 base; unmatched junction nucleotides: 4. Germline values: CDR1 SGDLS, CDR2 YYNGEE. For the CDR3, the DNA is TGTGCCAGCAGCGTCATAGGGACAGGGAACACTGAAGCTTTCTTT. Translated, it gives CASSVIGTGNTEAFF. Based on the CDR3 plus reference TRBV9 and TRBJ1-1, the full variable domain is DSGVTQTPKHLITATGQRVTLRCSPRSGDLSVYWYQQSLDQGLQFLIQYYNGEERAKGNILERFSAQQFPDLHSELNLSSLELGDSALYFCASSVIGTGNTEAFFGQGTRLTVV.

This clone was picked up one time. The V and J genes are TRBV19 and TRBJ1-5; the D is unclear. The V gene's germline CDR1 is LNHDA and CDR2 SQIVND (reference sequence). The CDR3 sequence is 16 residues long. V gave up 3 bases and J gave up 1 base, with 13 bases separating them. CDR3 sequence reads: CASSILSTLSNQPQHF. DNA for the CDR3: TGTGCCAGTAGTATTTTAAGTACCCTAAGCAATCAGCCCCAGCATTTT.

This chain joins TRBV7-2 and TRBJ1-5; no clear D gene. V was cut by 2 bases and J by 4 bases, with 12 bases left in between. The length of the CDR3 is 15 residues. Germline CDR1 reads SGHTA; CDR2 reads FQGNSA. CDR3 region: CASSLRGFGNQPQHF. CDR3 sequence (DNA): TGTGCCAGCAGCTTAAGAGGGTTTGGAAATCAGCCCCAGCATTTT.

The V call is TRBV7-9, the J call TRBJ1-4; perhaps TRBD1 as D (5 bases). Germline-derived CDR1 and CDR2 are SEHNR and FQNEAQ (reference sequence). This CDR3 contains 14 residues. Trimming stripped 5 bases from V and 4 bases from J, with 11 bases between. The CDR3 sequence is CASSAGGDNEKLFF. The CDR3 nucleotides are TGTGCCAGCAGCGCGGGGGGGGATAATGAAAAACTGTTTTTT.

V is TRBV28 and J is TRBJ1-1, with a weak D call TRBD1 (6 bases). The CDR3 consists of 15 residues. Trimming took off 5 bases at V and 0 bases at J, with 13 bases between the two ends. Germline CDR1 MDHEN, CDR2 SYDVKM. CDR3 sequence reads: CASSTNREVNTEAFF. CDR3 sequence (DNA): TGTGCCAGCAGTACAAACAGGGAAGTGAACACTGAAGCTTTCTTT.

The gene calls are TRBV6-5 and TRBJ2-1; the match to TRBD1 covers 8 bases. The germline CDR1 and CDR2 sequences are MNHEY and SVGAGI. The CDR3 extends over 16 amino acids. With V trimmed by 0 bases and J by 2 bases, 3 bases remained unmatched. The CDR3 sequence is CASSYSGTGAYNEQFF. The CDR3 nucleotides are TGTGCCAGCAGTTACTCTGGGACAGGCGCCTACAATGAGCAGTTCTTC.

With regard to this clone: Sequence at one end of the junction differs from germline and may be a read error. This chain joins TRBV2 and TRBJ1-2, with no clear D. The CDR3 runs 13 residues. Germline-derived CDR1 and CDR2 are SNHLY and FYNNEI. Here the CDR3 reads CASREGSNYGYTF. The CDR3 DNA follows: TGTGCCAGCAGGGAAGGGAGTAACTATGGCTACACCTTC.

The rearrangement joins TRBV19 to TRBJ1-2; D gene ambiguous. The V and J ends lost 5 bases and 4 bases respectively, with 11 bases between them. The V gene's germline CDR1 is LNHDA and CDR2 SQIVND (reference sequence). The CDR3 is made up of 13 amino acids. DNA of the CDR3: TGTGCCAGTAGTTATTCCTCGGGCTATGGCTACACCTTC. Translation: CASSYSSGYGYTF.

The CDR3 sequence: CASHSGTGSYNEQFF. The CDR3 DNA reads TGTGCCAGCCACTCCGGGACAGGGTCCTACAATGAGCAGTTCTTC. The chain employs TRBV11-3 and TRBJ2-1, with TRBD1 matching over 9 bases. This CDR3 spans 15 amino acids. After removal of 8 bases from V and 1 base from J, the junction contained 6 bases not matched to a gene. Per the germline V gene, CDR1 is SGHNT and CDR2 is YENEEA.

This rearrangement joins TRBV6-5 to TRBJ2-7; 8 nucleotides line up with TRBD1. This CDR3 has 16 residues. The trim removed 0 bases at V and 2 bases at J, leaving 6 bases unmatched. Germline lookup yields CDR1 MNHEY and CDR2 SVGAGI. CDR3 amino acids: CASSYSQDRATYEQYF. The CDR3, as DNA: TGTGCCAGCAGTTACTCGCAGGACAGGGCCACCTACGAGCAGTACTTC.

The CDR3: CASSLNRVVGEQYF. For the CDR3, the DNA is TGTGCCAGCAGCTTAAACAGGGTGGTGGGGGAGCAGTACTTC. The V and J genes are TRBV7-6 and TRBJ2-7; perhaps TRBD1 as D (6 bases). The germline CDR1 and CDR2 sequences are SGHVS and FNYEAQ. V lost 2 bases and J 7 bases, leaving 15 bases between the germline ends. This CDR3 contains 14 residues.

The chain has TRBV4-1 and TRBJ1-1; 9 nucleotides line up with TRBD1. The CDR3 covers 16 residues. V trimming: 0 bases; J trimming: 4 bases; junction bases outside the gene matches: 6. Germline CDR1 MGHRA, CDR2 YSYEKL. CDR3 nucleotides: TGCGCCAGCAGCCAAGACGGACAGGGGTTGGGCACTGAAGCTTTCTTT. Translation: CASSQDGQGLGTEAFF.